Listed below are T cell receptor beta chains from one sample, sequenced in a study of blood T cell repertoires in COVID-19. Repertoires were generated with immunoSEQ multiplex PCR, while TCRdb's copy carries only in-frame clones and drops some. Of tens of thousands of clones in the sample, about 88% were seen once. Source material: peripheral blood. These receptors originate from a woman in her fifties or sixties with COVID-19, enrolled during active disease. Each CDR3 is given with its conserved first and last residue. A D gene is named only where the DNA matches it firmly. Not all rows give a size; the values are once, few, many and, for expanded clones, a class.

J gene,V gene,D gene,clone size,CDR3 DNA,CDR3 protein
TRBJ2-3,TRBV29-1,TRBD1,.,TGCAGCGTCGCCCGGGACAGGGGATCAGATACGCAGTATTTT,CSVARDRGSDTQYF
TRBJ1-6,TRBV7-9,.,.,TGTGCCAGCAGCCTATTTCAGGTCTCTGATTCACCCCTCCACTTT,CASSLFQVSDSPLHF
TRBJ1-6,TRBV27,.,.,TGTGCCAGCAGGAGTGCACAGTACGATTCACCCCTCCACTTT,CASRSAQYDSPLHF
TRBJ1-5,TRBV30,.,.,TGTGCCTGGAGTGGAGGGAATCAGCCCCAGCATTTT,CAWSGGNQPQHF
TRBJ1-5,TRBV4-1,TRBD1,once,TGCGCCAGCAGCTGGACAGGGGCCCAGCCCCAGCATTTT,CASSWTGAQPQHF
TRBJ1-5,TRBV28,TRBD1,.,TGTGCCAGCAGGATCCCGGGACAGCCTCAGCCCCAGCATTTT,CASRIPGQPQPQHF
TRBJ1-6,TRBV19,.,.,TGTGCCAGTACGGCTCGGGATTCCTATAATTCACCCCTCCACTTT,CASTARDSYNSPLHF
TRBJ2-3,TRBV5-1,TRBD2,once,TGCGCCAGCAGCTTGCTTGGACTAGCCACAGATACGCAGTATTTT,CASSLLGLATDTQYF
TRBJ1-1,TRBV4-3,.,.,TGCGCCAGCAGCCCGCGGTCGAACACTGAAGCTTTCTTT,CASSPRSNTEAFF
TRBJ1-2,TRBV27,.,.,TGTGCCAGCAGCATGAGAGGCCCAAACTATGGCTACACCTTC,CASSMRGPNYGYTF
TRBJ1-2,TRBV28,.,.,TGTGCCAGCACCGCTCAGGCAAACTATGGCTACACCTTC,CASTAQANYGYTF
TRBJ2-3,TRBV14,TRBD2,once,TGTGCCAGCAGCCCCACTAGCGGGAGACGAAGCACAGATACGCAGTATTTT,CASSPTSGRRSTDTQYF
TRBJ1-3,TRBV2,TRBD1,few,TGTGCCAGCAGTCTGGGACAGTTCTCTGGAAACACCATATATTTT,CASSLGQFSGNTIYF
TRBJ1-6,TRBV3-1/TRBV3-2,.,.,TGTGCCAGCAGCCCTGCAGAAAACTCACCCCTCCACTTT,CASSPAENSPLHF
TRBJ2-5,TRBV4-3,TRBD2,.,TGCGCCAGCAGCCAAGAAGGCCTAGCGGGGTACCAAGAGACCCAGTACTTC,CASSQEGLAGYQETQYF
TRBJ2-7,TRBV30,TRBD1,.,TGTGCCTGGAACCTCGGGACAGTGTCCTACGAGCAGTACTTC,CAWNLGTVSYEQYF
TRBJ2-3,TRBV7-9,.,.,TGTGCCAGCAGCCGCGAGGCAGAAATAGATACGCAGTATTTT,CASSREAEIDTQYF
TRBJ2-2,TRBV28,.,.,TGTGCCAGCAGTCAGGGGATCACCGGGGAGCTGTTTTTT,CASSQGITGELFF
TRBJ2-3,TRBV3-1/TRBV3-2,TRBD2,.,TGTGCCAGCAGCCAAGCCCCAGCGGGAGTCACAGATACGCAGTATTTT,CASSQAPAGVTDTQYF
TRBJ1-5,TRBV18,.,.,TGTGCCAGCTCATCGACAGAGCAGGACGGTCAGCCCCAGCATTTT,CASSSTEQDGQPQHF
TRBJ2-1,TRBV4-1,.,.,TGCGCCAGCAGCCAAGATGGGGCCCTACCAGGGCATAATGAGCAGTTCTTC,CASSQDGALPGHNEQFF
TRBJ2-7,TRBV4-1,TRBD1,.,TGCGCCAGCAGCCAAGAGAATGTCCGGACAGGGGCGCACGAGCAGTACTTC,CASSQENVRTGAHEQYF
TRBJ2-2,TRBV28,TRBD2,.,TGTGCCAGCAGAATTAATCTGGGACTAGCGTCCGGGGAGCTGTTTTTT,CASRINLGLASGELFF
TRBJ1-4,TRBV19,.,.,TGTGCCAGTAGTATCACAGGGCGAGGTGAAAAACTGTTTTTT,CASSITGRGEKLFF
TRBJ1-1,TRBV12-3/TRBV12-4,TRBD1,.,TGTGCCAGCAACGACAGGGGGAACACTGAAGCTTTCTTT,CASNDRGNTEAFF
TRBJ2-1,TRBV4-1,TRBD2,.,TGCGCCAGCAGTACGCCCCGGACTAGCGGGGGACCAACTAACAATGAGCAGTTCTTC,CASSTPRTSGGPTNNEQFF
TRBJ1-5,TRBV30,TRBD1,.,TGTGCCTGCGGCAGGGGGAGCAATCAGCCCCAGCATTTT,CACGRGSNQPQHF
TRBJ1-5,TRBV3-1/TRBV3-2,TRBD1,once,TGTGCCAGCAGCCAGACAGGGGGCAATCAGCCCCAGCATTTT,CASSQTGGNQPQHF